This TCR beta chain comes out of a study of T cell responses to AZD1222 COVID-19 vaccine. Trimming cost V 2 bases and J 6 bases; bases outside gene matches: 10. The CDR3 loop spans 15 amino acids. The V gene's germline CDR1 is SQVTM and CDR2 ANQGSEA. Broader study findings: Spike-specific TCR breadth and depth were elevated following two AZD1222 doses. Mostly white British, mostly female donors; authors suggested clonal diversity may be underestimated.

Sequenced by immunoSEQ multiplex PCR; TCRdb stores in-frame clones only, minus some. The repertoire holds fewer than 180,000 clones, with 92% as singletons. In regard to this clone: The antigen is not known.

Sequenced here: peripheral blood, sampled 28 days after the second AZD1222 dose. The receptor was derived from an adult who received the AZD1222 COVID-19 vaccine. J is TRBJ2-3 and V is TRBV29-1; TRBD2 agrees at 8 bases. The CDR3 sequence: CSVESAGGHYDTQYF. CDR3 sequence (DNA): TGCAGCGTTGAATCGGCGGGAGGACATTATGATACGCAGTATTTT.